Here is one T cell receptor beta chain with its context. One entry per CDR3 protein, called by TCRdb with MiXCR from the RT-PCR reads. The table has about a million distinct CDR3 sequences, over 15% seen once; the top ten hold 5% to 6.5%. The data are from a study of patients and donors after allogeneic stem cell transplantation. The V gene's germline CDR1 is SSHAT and CDR2 FNYEAQ (reference sequence). V was cut by 4 bases and J by 10 bases, with 17 bases left in between. The CDR3 contains 14 residues. The chain carries TRBV7-7 and TRBJ2-1; a possible D gene is TRBD2 (6 bases). The receptor's source is a human donor who was either an allogeneic HSCT recipient or a stem cell or donor lymphocyte infusion donor (not recorded which). It is not recorded whose cells these are; they may come from a transplant donor. The material sequenced was blood, either unsorted or a sorted T cell fraction (not recorded which). The DNA for the CDR3 is TGTGCCAGCAGCTCTCGGGACTCCTCCCGGGAGCAGTTCTTC. It translates to CASSSRDSSREQFF.